One sample yielded the 20 T cell receptor beta chains listed below, sequenced in a study of blood T cell repertoires in COVID-19. Some clones are missing from TCRdb's copy, which holds only in-frame ones; the method was immunoSEQ multiplex PCR. In the table there are about 170,000 clones, approximately 90% of which are singletons. Sequencing was carried out using peripheral blood. Receptor source: a man between 50 and 59 years old who had recovered from COVID-19.

This sequence joins TRBV6-5 and TRBJ2-2; 11 nucleotides align to TRBD1. Losses at the gene ends were 2 bases for V and 5 bases for J; bases not matched to a gene: 4. The germline gives CDR1 MNHEY, CDR2 SVGAGI. The CDR3 is made up of 16 amino acids. CDR3 residues: CASSYGQGARTGELFF. The CDR3 bases are TGTGCCAGCAGTTACGGACAGGGGGCAAGGACCGGGGAGCTGTTTTTT.

V is TRBV30 and J is TRBJ1-6, with TRBD1 as a possible D gene (6 bases). The V end lost 2 bases, the J end lost 7 bases, and 21 bases lay between the germline ends. The V gene's germline CDR1 is GTSNPN and CDR2 SVGIG (reference sequence). The CDR3 extends over 17 amino acids. CDR3 sequence: CAWSLLDSRGQNSPLHF. In nucleotides, the CDR3 is TGTGCCTGGAGTCTTCTGGACAGCCGAGGCCAAAATTCACCCCTCCACTTT.

V usage is TRBV11-2 and J usage is TRBJ2-3; 10 positions agree with TRBD2. The germline V gene encodes CDR1 SGHAT and CDR2 FQNNGV. V lost 4 bases to trimming and J lost 5 bases; unmatched junction nucleotides: 9. CDR3 size: 16 residues. The CDR3 DNA is TGTGCCAGCAGCTCCCATACTAGCGGGGCCGGAGATACGCAGTATTTT. Translating it yields CASSSHTSGAGDTQYF.

This clone appeared once. The chain has TRBV7-2 and TRBJ2-3; D is uncertain. Germline CDR1 is SGHTA and CDR2 is FQGNSA. Trimming shortened V by 0 bases and J by 5 bases, and 12 bases separated the two germline ends. CDR3 length: 15 amino acids. The chain's CDR3 is CASSLALAGRDTQYF. CDR3 DNA: TGTGCCAGCAGCTTAGCTTTGGCAGGCCGAGATACGCAGTATTTT.

This chain links TRBV19 with TRBJ2-2, with 8 bases aligning to TRBD2. The CDR3 totals 14 residues. The junction had 5 bases not matched to a gene; V was cut back by 5 bases and J by 6 bases. Per germline, CDR1 LNHDA and CDR2 SQIVND (reference sequence). CDR3 coding DNA: TGTGCCAGTAGTCCCGGGACTAGTGCCGGGGAGCTGTTTTTT. It is translated as CASSPGTSAGELFF.

The chain recombines TRBV21-1 with TRBJ1-2; the table assigns TRBD1, which was not confirmed against the DNA. TRBV21-1 is classified as a pseudogene. The CDR3 has 16 amino acids. CDR3 loop: CASSKQGVAGGFGYTF. The CDR3 region has the DNA TGTGCCAGCAGCAAACAGGGGGTGGCAGGGGGCTTTGGCTACACCTTC.

In its sample, this clone was seen once. The chain uses TRBV5-4 and TRBJ2-7; weak D call: TRBD2 (6 bases). Trimming pared 3 bases from V and 3 bases from J, leaving 13 bases between. The CDR3 spans 14 residues. Germline CDR1 is SGHNT and CDR2 is YYREEE (reference sequence). Here the CDR3 DNA reads TGTGCCAGCAGCTCGTTATCGGGGGTCTACGAGCAGTACTTC. The encoded protein is CASSSLSGVYEQYF.

This clone has a single count. The chain combines TRBV5-6 with TRBJ1-2; TRBD1 agrees at 8 bases. This CDR3 comprises 15 residues. Per germline, CDR1 SGHDT and CDR2 YYEEEE. V lost 6 bases and J lost 3; bases outside the gene matches: 10. DNA of the CDR3: TGTGCCAGCACCCTACCCGGACAGGGTCACTATGGCTACACCTTC. Its translation: CASTLPGQGHYGYTF.

The chain joins TRBV6-1 to TRBJ2-7, with D perhaps matching TRBD1 (6 bases). The V gene lost 3 bases and the J gene lost 3 bases, with 6 bases spanning the gap. CDR3 length: 12 residues. Germline CDR1 MNHNS, CDR2 SASEGT. The DNA for the CDR3 is TGTGCCAGCAGTGACAGGGGCTACGAGCAGTACTTC. This translates into CASSDRGYEQYF.

The chain joins TRBV7-6 to TRBJ2-2; D possibly corresponds to TRBD1 (6 bases). Germline loops: CDR1 SGHVS, CDR2 FNYEAQ. CDR3 length: 14 amino acids. The V end lost 2 bases, the J end lost 5 bases, and 9 bases lay between the germline ends. The CDR3 DNA reads as TGTGCCAGCAGCTTAACAGGGAGTACCGGGGAGCTGTTTTTT. Protein sequence: CASSLTGSTGELFF.

This clone is a singleton in its sample. This rearrangement joins TRBV6-2 or TRBV6-3 to TRBJ2-7, with TRBD2 matching over 9 bases. The CDR3 loop spans 16 amino acids. Trimming removed 4 bases from V and 2 bases from J; junction bases left unmatched: 9. In germline, CDR1 is MNHEY, CDR2 SVGEGT. The CDR3 spells CASSSHGLAGTYEQYF. CDR3 DNA: TGTGCCAGCAGTTCCCACGGGCTAGCGGGGACCTACGAGCAGTACTTC.

The CDR3 sequence: CASSLVAVTNEKLFF. In DNA form, the CDR3 reads TGTGCCAGCAGCTTAGTCGCGGTAACTAATGAAAAACTGTTTTTT. The J gene is TRBJ1-4, the V gene TRBV7-9; D remains ambiguous. The CDR3 spans 15 residues. In germline, CDR1 is SEHNR, CDR2 FQNEAQ (reference sequence). V dropped 1 base and J dropped 1 base, with 7 bases sitting between them.

CDR3 loop: CASSRSHHRGLVQPQHF. CDR3 sequence (DNA): TGTGCCAGCAGCCGATCTCATCACAGGGGGCTGGTTCAGCCCCAGCATTTT. The rearrangement joins TRBV7-3 to TRBJ1-5; 9 bases map to TRBD1. Germline CDR1 SGHTA, CDR2 FQGTGA. This CDR3 has 17 residues. J was trimmed by 6 bases and V by 5 bases; bases with no gene match: 14.

V gene TRBV7-9 combines with J gene TRBJ1-6, with 9 positions matching TRBD1. Germline values: CDR1 SEHNR, CDR2 FQNEAQ (reference sequence). The CDR3 sequence is 15 residues long. Trimming at V came to 6 bases and at J to 7 bases, leaving 7 bases not matched to a gene. CDR3 loop: CASSPDRGDNSPLHF. The CDR3 DNA reads TGTGCCAGCAGTCCGGACAGGGGAGACAATTCACCCCTCCACTTT. Combining the CDR3 with reference TRBV7-9 and TRBJ1-6 gives the whole variable domain DTGVSQNPRHKITKRGQNVTFRCDPISEHNRLYWYRQTLGQGPEFLTYFQNEAQLEKSRLLSDRFSAERPKGSFSTLEIQRTEQGDSAMYLCASSPDRGDNSPLHFGNGTRLTVT.

The genes are TRBV19 and TRBJ2-2; 7 bases are shared with TRBD2. The CDR3 contains 13 residues. Germline CDR1 is LNHDA and CDR2 is SQIVND (reference sequence). Trimming at V came to 7 bases and at J to 7 bases, leaving 6 bases not matched to a gene. The CDR3 spells CASKGGKHGELFF. In nucleotides, the CDR3 is TGTGCCAGTAAGGGAGGGAAACACGGGGAGCTGTTTTTT.

This chain connects TRBV4-3 to TRBJ1-6; D gene uncertain. V lost 0 bases to trimming and J lost 0 bases, with 6 bases between them. The CDR3 is made up of 16 amino acids. From germline, CDR1 is LGHNA and CDR2 YSLEER. The CDR3 region is CASSQELSSYNSPLHF. CDR3 DNA sequence: TGCGCCAGCAGCCAAGAACTAAGCTCCTATAATTCACCCCTCCACTTT.

The chain combines TRBV18 with TRBJ2-7; 10 nucleotides agree with TRBD2. Unmatched junction bases numbered 3, after V lost 0 bases and J lost 1 base. The CDR3 sequence is 16 residues long. Germline V lookup: CDR1 KGHSH, CDR2 LQKENI. CDR3 region: CASSPPASGGSYEQYF. The CDR3 region has the DNA TGTGCCAGCTCACCACCCGCTAGCGGGGGATCCTACGAGCAGTACTTC.

This chain uses TRBV7-9 with TRBJ2-2, with 7 bases identical to TRBD1. In germline, CDR1 is SEHNR, CDR2 FQNEAQ (reference sequence). There are 15 residues in the CDR3. After removal of 1 base from V and 3 bases from J, the junction contained 2 bases not matched to a gene. The CDR3 sequence: CASSLGDRDTGELFF. Here the CDR3 DNA reads TGTGCCAGCAGCTTAGGGGACAGAGACACCGGGGAGCTGTTTTTT. Variable domain in full (rest from reference TRBV7-9 and TRBJ2-2): DTGVSQNPRHKITKRGQNVTFRCDPISEHNRLYWYRQTLGQGPEFLTYFQNEAQLEKSRLLSDRFSAERPKGSFSTLEIQRTEQGDSAMYLCASSLGDRDTGELFFGEGSRLTVL.

This chain joins TRBV10-3 and TRBJ2-1; 10 bases are a match to TRBD2. Losses at the gene ends were 5 bases for V and 7 bases for J; bases not matched to a gene: 8. This CDR3 is built from 15 residues. CDR1 ENHRY and CDR2 SYGVKD come from the germline V gene. The CDR3 region is CAISPRAGGPNEQFF. The CDR3 DNA reads as TGTGCCATCAGTCCCAGAGCGGGAGGGCCTAATGAGCAGTTCTTC.

This sequence joins TRBV4-3 and TRBJ2-5; D possibly corresponds to TRBD2 (5 bases). V was clipped by 4 bases and J by 7 bases, with 19 bases between them. CDR1 is LGHNA, CDR2 YSLEER, per germline. The CDR3 covers 15 residues. The CDR3 DNA reads TGCGCCAGCAGCCGCACAACAGTCCCCGAGGGGACCCAGTACTTC. Protein: CASSRTTVPEGTQYF.